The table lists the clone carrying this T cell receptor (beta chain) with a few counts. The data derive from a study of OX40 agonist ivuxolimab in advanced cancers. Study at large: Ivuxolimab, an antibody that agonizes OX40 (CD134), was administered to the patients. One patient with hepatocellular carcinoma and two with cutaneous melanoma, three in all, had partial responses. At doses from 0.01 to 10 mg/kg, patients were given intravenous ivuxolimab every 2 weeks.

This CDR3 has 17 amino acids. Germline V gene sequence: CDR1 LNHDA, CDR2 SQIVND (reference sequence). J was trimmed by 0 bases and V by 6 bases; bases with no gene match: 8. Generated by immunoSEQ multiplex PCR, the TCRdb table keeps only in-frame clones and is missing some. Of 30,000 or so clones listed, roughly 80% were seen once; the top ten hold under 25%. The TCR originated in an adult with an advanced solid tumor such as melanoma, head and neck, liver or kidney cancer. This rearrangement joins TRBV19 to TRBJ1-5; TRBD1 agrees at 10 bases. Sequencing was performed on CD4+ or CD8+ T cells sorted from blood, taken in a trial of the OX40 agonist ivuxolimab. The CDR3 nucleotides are TGTGCCAGTAGGCCCGGGACAGGGGCGTATAGCAATCAGCCCCAGCATTTT. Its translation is CASRPGTGAYSNQPQHF.